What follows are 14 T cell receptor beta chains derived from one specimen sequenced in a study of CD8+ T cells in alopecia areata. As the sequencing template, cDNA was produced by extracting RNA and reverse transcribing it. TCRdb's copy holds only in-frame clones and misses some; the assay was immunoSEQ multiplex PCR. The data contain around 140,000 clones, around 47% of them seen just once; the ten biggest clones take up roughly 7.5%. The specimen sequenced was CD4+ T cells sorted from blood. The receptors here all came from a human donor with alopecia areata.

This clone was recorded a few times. CDR3 in amino acids: CASSYEQVPGANVLTF. DNA of the CDR3: TGCGCCAGCAGCTACGAACAGGTTCCTGGGGCCAACGTCCTGACTTTC. The V and J genes are TRBV5-1 and TRBJ2-6; possible D gene TRBD1, 5 bases. V lost 3 bases and J lost 2, with 12 bases in between. This CDR3 region has 16 residues. Germline V gene sequence: CDR1 SGHRS, CDR2 YFSETQ.

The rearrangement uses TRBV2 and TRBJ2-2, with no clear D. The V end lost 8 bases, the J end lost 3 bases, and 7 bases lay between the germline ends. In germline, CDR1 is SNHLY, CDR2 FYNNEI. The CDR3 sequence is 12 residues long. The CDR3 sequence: CASGADTGELFF. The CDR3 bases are TGTGCCAGCGGCGCGGACACCGGGGAGCTGTTTTTT.

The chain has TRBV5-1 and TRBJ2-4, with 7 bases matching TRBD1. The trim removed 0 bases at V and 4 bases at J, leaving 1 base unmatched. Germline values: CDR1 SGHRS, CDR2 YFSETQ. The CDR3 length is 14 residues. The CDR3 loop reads CASSLGTGKNIQYF. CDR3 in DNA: TGCGCCAGCAGCTTGGGGACAGGAAAAAACATTCAGTACTTC.

CDR3 DNA sequence: TGCGCCAGCAGCTTGTACGGGACAGGGGTCGGAGAGCAGTACTTC. It is translated as CASSLYGTGVGEQYF. The genes are TRBV5-1 and TRBJ2-7; TRBD1 matches at 10 bases. V lost 1 base and J lost 7; bases outside the gene matches: 8. The CDR3 contains 15 residues. Germline V gene lookup returns CDR1 SGHRS and CDR2 YFSETQ.

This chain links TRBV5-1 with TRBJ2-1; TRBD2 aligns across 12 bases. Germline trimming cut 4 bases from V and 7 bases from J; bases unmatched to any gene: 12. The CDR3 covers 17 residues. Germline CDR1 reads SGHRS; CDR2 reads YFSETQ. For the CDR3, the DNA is TGCGCCAGCAGCGCGACAATGACTAGCGGGAGTCTTAATGAGCAGTTCTTC. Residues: CASSATMTSGSLNEQFF. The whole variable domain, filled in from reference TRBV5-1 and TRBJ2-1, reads KAGVTQTPRYLIKTRGQQVTLSCSPISGHRSVSWYQQTPGQGLQFLFEYFSETQRNKGNFPGRFSGRQFSNSRSEMNVSTLELGDSALYLCASSATMTSGSLNEQFFGPGTRLTVL.

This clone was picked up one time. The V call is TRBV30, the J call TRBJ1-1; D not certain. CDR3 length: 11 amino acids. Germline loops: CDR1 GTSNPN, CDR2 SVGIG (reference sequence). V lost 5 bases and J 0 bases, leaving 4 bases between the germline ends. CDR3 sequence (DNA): TGTGCCTGGGCCGTGAACACTGAAGCTTTCTTT. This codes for CAWAVNTEAFF.

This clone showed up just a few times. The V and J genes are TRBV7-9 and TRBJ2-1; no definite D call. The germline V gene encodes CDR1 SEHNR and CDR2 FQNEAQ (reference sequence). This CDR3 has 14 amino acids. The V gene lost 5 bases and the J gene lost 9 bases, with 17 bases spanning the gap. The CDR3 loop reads CASSTETPTGEQFF. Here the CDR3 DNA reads TGTGCCAGCAGCACCGAGACCCCTACCGGTGAGCAGTTCTTC.

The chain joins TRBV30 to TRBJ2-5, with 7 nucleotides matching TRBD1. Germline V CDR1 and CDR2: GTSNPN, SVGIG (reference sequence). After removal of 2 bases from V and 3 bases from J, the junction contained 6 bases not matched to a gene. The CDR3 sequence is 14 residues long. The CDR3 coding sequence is TGTGCCTGGAGTATTGGGGGACAGAAAGAGACCCAGTACTTC. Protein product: CAWSIGGQKETQYF.

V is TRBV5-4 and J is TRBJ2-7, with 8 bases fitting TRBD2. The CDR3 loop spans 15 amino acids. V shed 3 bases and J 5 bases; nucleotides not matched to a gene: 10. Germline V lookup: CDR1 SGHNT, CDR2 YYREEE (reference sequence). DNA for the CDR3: TGTGCCAGCAGCTCCCCAGGACTAGCATCCCACGAGCAGTACTTC. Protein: CASSSPGLASHEQYF.

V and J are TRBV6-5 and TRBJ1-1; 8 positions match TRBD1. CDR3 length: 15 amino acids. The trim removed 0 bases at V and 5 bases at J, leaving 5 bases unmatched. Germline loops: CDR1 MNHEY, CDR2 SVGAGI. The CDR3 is CASSYSQGVWTEAFF. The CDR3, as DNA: TGTGCCAGCAGTTACTCACAGGGGGTTTGGACTGAAGCTTTCTTT.

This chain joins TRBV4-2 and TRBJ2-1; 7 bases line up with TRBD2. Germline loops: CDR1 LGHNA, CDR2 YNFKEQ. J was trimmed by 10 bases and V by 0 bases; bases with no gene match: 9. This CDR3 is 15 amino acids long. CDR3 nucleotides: TGTGCCAGCAGCCAAGATTCCGGACTAGTGCGCGAGCAGTTCTTC. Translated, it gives CASSQDSGLVREQFF.

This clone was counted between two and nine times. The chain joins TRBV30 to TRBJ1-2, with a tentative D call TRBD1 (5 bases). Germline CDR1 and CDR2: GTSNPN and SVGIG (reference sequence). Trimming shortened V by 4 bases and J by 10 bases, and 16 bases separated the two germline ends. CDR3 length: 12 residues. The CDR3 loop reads CAWTRDSGDYTF. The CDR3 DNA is TGTGCCTGGACTAGAGACAGTGGTGACTACACCTTC.

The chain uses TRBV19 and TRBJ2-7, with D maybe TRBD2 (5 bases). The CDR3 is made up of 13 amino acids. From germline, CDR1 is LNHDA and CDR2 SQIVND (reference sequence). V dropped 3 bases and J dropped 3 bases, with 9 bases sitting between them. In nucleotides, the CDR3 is TGTGCCAGTAGTATGGTACGGGACTACGAGCAGTACTTC. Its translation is CASSMVRDYEQYF.

The CDR3, as DNA: TGCGCCAGCAGCTTGGAAGCAGGCCCCGTCCTCTACGAGCAGTACTTC. Translated, it gives CASSLEAGPVLYEQYF. The V and J genes are TRBV5-1 and TRBJ2-7; D call uncertain. CDR3 length equals 16 residues. V lost 0 bases to trimming and J lost 3 bases, with 16 bases between them. From germline, CDR1 is SGHRS and CDR2 YFSETQ.